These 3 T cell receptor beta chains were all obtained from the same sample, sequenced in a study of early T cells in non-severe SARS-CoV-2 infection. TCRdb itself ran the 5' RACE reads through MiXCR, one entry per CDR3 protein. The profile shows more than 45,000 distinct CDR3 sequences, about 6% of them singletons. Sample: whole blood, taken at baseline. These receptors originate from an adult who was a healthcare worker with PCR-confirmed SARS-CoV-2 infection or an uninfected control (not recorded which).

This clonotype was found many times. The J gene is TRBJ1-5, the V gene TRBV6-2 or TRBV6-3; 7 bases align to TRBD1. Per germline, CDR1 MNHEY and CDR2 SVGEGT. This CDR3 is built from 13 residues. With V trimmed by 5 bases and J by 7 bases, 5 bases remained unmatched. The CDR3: CASSLRGDQPQHF. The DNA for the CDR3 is TGTGCCAGCAGTCTCAGGGGGGACCAGCCCCAGCATTTT.

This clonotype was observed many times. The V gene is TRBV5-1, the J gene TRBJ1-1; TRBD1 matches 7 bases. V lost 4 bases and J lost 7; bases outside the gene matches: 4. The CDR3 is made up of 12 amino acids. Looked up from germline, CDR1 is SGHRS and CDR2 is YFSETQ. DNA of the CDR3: TGCGCCAGCAGCCTGGACAGGCGTGAAGCTTTCTTT. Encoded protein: CASSLDRREAFF. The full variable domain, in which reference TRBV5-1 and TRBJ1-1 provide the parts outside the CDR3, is KAGVTQTPRYLIKTRGQQVTLSCSPISGHRSVSWYQQTPGQGLQFLFEYFSETQRNKGNFPGRFSGRQFSNSRSEMNVSTLELGDSALYLCASSLDRREAFFGQGTRLTVV.

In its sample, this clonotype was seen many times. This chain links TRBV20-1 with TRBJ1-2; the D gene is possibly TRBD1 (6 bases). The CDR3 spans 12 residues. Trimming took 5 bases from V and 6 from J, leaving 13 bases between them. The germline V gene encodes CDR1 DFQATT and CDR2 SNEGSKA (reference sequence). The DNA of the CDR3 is TGCAGTGCTCCAGGGGTTCGCCATGGCTACACCTTC. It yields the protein CSAPGVRHGYTF.